The 30 T cell receptor beta chains presented below share a single source sample, sequenced in a study of CD8+ T cells in alopecia areata. Described treatment: oral pan-JAK inhibitor, 5-10 mg twice daily. cDNA reverse transcribed from extracted RNA served as the sequencing template. Profiled with immunoSEQ multiplex PCR; TCRdb holds only in-frame clones, not every one. The sample lists around 150,000 clones, around three fifths occurring once. Specimen: CD4+ T cells sorted from blood, collected at week 4, from a patient treated with tofacitinib. The receptors were sampled from a human donor with alopecia areata.

This chain uses TRBV9 with TRBJ1-1; 7 bases line up with TRBD1. The germline gives CDR1 SGDLS, CDR2 YYNGEE. There are 14 residues in the CDR3. The V segment lost 3 bases and the J segment 3 bases; nucleotides outside the gene matches: 5. This chain's CDR3 is CASSATGWDTEAFF. CDR3 nucleotides: TGTGCCAGCAGCGCGACAGGGTGGGACACTGAAGCTTTCTTT.

This chain joins TRBV30 and TRBJ2-3; 7 nucleotides agree with TRBD1. V was pared by 4 bases and J by 5 bases, with 12 bases of the junction left unmatched. The CDR3 is made up of 15 amino acids. Germline CDR1 is GTSNPN and CDR2 is SVGIG (reference sequence). The CDR3 here is CAWKKFDRVEDTQYF. The DNA for the CDR3 is TGTGCCTGGAAAAAATTCGACAGGGTGGAAGATACGCAGTATTTT. The entire variable domain, with the rest obtained from reference TRBV30 and TRBJ2-3, is as follows: SQTIHQWPATLVQPVGSPLSLECTVEGTSNPNLYWYRQAAGRGLQLLFYSVGIGQISSEVPQNLSASRPQDRQFILSSKKLLLSDSGFYLCAWKKFDRVEDTQYFGPGTRLTVL.

The chain has TRBV29-1 and TRBJ2-3, with D unresolved. CDR1 SQVTM and CDR2 ANQGSEA come from the germline V gene. Trimming shortened V by 3 bases and J by 11 bases, and 12 bases separated the two germline ends. The CDR3 covers 11 residues. The CDR3 sequence: CSVEIGNRQYF. In DNA, the CDR3 is TGCAGCGTTGAGATAGGGAACCGGCAGTATTTT.

This chain connects TRBV29-1 to TRBJ2-7; D call uncertain. The germline V and J ends were trimmed by 4 bases and 0 bases, with 10 bases remaining between them. This CDR3 has 13 residues. Germline values: CDR1 SQVTM, CDR2 ANQGSEA. The CDR3 DNA reads TGCAGCGTTGTTACGGTAGGCTCCTACGAGCAGTACTTC. Protein product: CSVVTVGSYEQYF.

The chain couples TRBV6-6 to TRBJ2-1; D gene unclear. The CDR3 sequence is 14 residues long. V was clipped by 8 bases and J by 5 bases, with 16 bases between them. Per the germline V gene, CDR1 is MNHNY and CDR2 is SVGAGI (reference sequence). The CDR3 coding sequence is TGTGCCAGCCATAATCCACGGAGAAACAATGAGCAGTTCTTC. Protein: CASHNPRRNNEQFF.

This clone was observed a few times. J is TRBJ2-3 and V is TRBV19, with TRBD1 matching over 8 bases. The CDR3 spans 18 residues. Germline CDR1 reads LNHDA; CDR2 reads SQIVND (reference sequence). Unmatched junction bases numbered 12, after V lost 4 bases and J lost 0 bases. CDR3 nucleotide sequence: TGTGCCAGTAGTAGACCCCTCGGGACAGGCTCTAGCACAGATACGCAGTATTTT. Translating it yields CASSRPLGTGSSTDTQYF.

The rearrangement links TRBV9 to TRBJ1-2; possible D gene TRBD1, 5 bases. Trimming removed 3 bases from V and 4 bases from J, with 7 bases in between. Germline CDR1 is SGDLS and CDR2 is YYNGEE. The CDR3 length is 12 residues. CDR3 in amino acids: CASSEGTYGYTF. DNA for the CDR3: TGTGCCAGCAGCGAGGGGACCTATGGCTACACCTTC.

The rearrangement uses TRBV6-5 and TRBJ2-2; 10 nucleotides match TRBD1. CDR3 length: 15 residues. In germline, CDR1 is MNHEY, CDR2 SVGAGI. Trimming removed 5 bases from V and 3 bases from J; junction bases left unmatched: 3. CDR3 nucleotide sequence: TGTGCCAGCAGTATGGGACAGGGGTACACCGGGGAGCTGTTTTTT. Translated: CASSMGQGYTGELFF.

CDR3 in amino acids: CSVATGSLNEQFF. The CDR3 DNA reads as TGCAGCGTGGCCACAGGTTCCCTCAATGAGCAGTTCTTC. The chain joins TRBV29-1 to TRBJ2-1, with D possibly being TRBD1 (5 bases). Germline CDR1 SQVTM, CDR2 ANQGSEA. The length of the CDR3 is 13 residues. V lost 6 bases to trimming and J lost 6 bases, with 15 bases between them.

The CDR3 region has the DNA TGCGCCAGCAGCCCGAGGACGTCTTACTATGGCTACACCTTC. It is translated as CASSPRTSYYGYTF. The chain carries TRBV5-1 and TRBJ1-2; unclear D gene. The V gene lost 4 bases and the J gene lost 3 bases, with 13 bases spanning the gap. CDR1 is SGHRS and CDR2 is YFSETQ in the germline V gene. The CDR3 contains 14 residues.

The chain uses TRBV2 and TRBJ1-1; 7 nucleotides align to TRBD1. J lost 5 bases, V lost 7 bases, and 10 bases had no gene match. The CDR3 has 14 residues. CDR1 is SNHLY, CDR2 FYNNEI, per germline. Written as DNA, the CDR3 is TGTGCCAGCATCCCAGACAGGGCGGGGACTGAAGCTTTCTTT. Protein product: CASIPDRAGTEAFF. Using reference TRBV2 and TRBJ1-1 for the parts outside the CDR3, the full variable domain is EPEVTQTPSHQVTQMGQEVILRCVPISNHLYFYWYRQILGQKVEFLVSFYNNEISEKSEIFDDQFSVERPDGSNFTLKIRSTKLEDSAMYFCASIPDRAGTEAFFGQGTRLTVV.

This clone was seen a handful of times. J is TRBJ1-5 and V is TRBV6-5, with D perhaps matching TRBD1 (6 bases). This CDR3 contains 14 residues. Looked up from germline, CDR1 is MNHEY and CDR2 is SVGAGI. V was clipped by 5 bases and J by 2 bases, with 10 bases between them. The CDR3 protein is CASSAAGGNQPQHF. The DNA for the CDR3 is TGTGCCAGCAGTGCAGCAGGGGGCAATCAGCCCCAGCATTTT.

This chain connects TRBV25-1 to TRBJ1-2; D possibly corresponds to TRBD1 (6 bases). This CDR3 has 13 amino acids. Germline CDR1 MGHDK, CDR2 SYGVNS. V lost 4 bases, J lost 4 bases, and 10 bases lay in between. The CDR3 protein is CASSVTGTYGYTF. CDR3 in DNA: TGTGCCAGCAGTGTAACAGGGACCTATGGCTACACCTTC.

This chain uses TRBV27 with TRBJ1-6; D is perhaps TRBD1 (5 bases). Trimming removed 3 bases at V and 9 bases at J, with 9 bases between. The CDR3 covers 13 residues. Germline assignment: CDR1 MNHEY and CDR2 SMNVEV (reference sequence). CDR3 sequence (DNA): TGTGCCAGCAGTTTCGCAGGGAGTTCACCCCTCCACTTT. It codes for CASSFAGSSPLHF.

The genes are TRBV29-1 and TRBJ2-2; possible D gene TRBD1, 6 bases. Germline V gene lookup returns CDR1 SQVTM and CDR2 ANQGSEA. The ends were cut back, 6 bases at V and 0 bases at J, with 11 bases in the middle. This CDR3 comprises 14 residues. CDR3 sequence (DNA): TGCAGCGTGGGCAGGGGATCGAACACCGGGGAGCTGTTTTTT. Translated, it gives CSVGRGSNTGELFF.

The J gene is TRBJ2-1, the V gene TRBV30; 7 positions match TRBD2. The V gene's germline CDR1 is GTSNPN and CDR2 SVGIG (reference sequence). This CDR3 contains 16 residues. V lost 2 bases, J lost 0 bases, and 7 bases stayed unmatched. The chain's CDR3 is CAWSRRGSSSYNEQFF. The CDR3 DNA reads as TGTGCCTGGAGTAGGCGGGGGTCGAGCTCCTACAATGAGCAGTTCTTC.

This chain joins TRBV30 and TRBJ1-5; 9 nucleotides match TRBD1. The germline V gene has CDR1 GTSNPN and CDR2 SVGIG (reference sequence). Unmatched junction bases numbered 7, after V lost 3 bases and J lost 7 bases. CDR3 length: 14 residues. CDR3 DNA: TGTGCCTGGAGCGGGGACAGGGTCGGGCAGCCCCAGCATTTT. This codes for CAWSGDRVGQPQHF.

In its sample, this clone was seen a few times. The rearrangement joins TRBV7-8 to TRBJ1-1; D possibly corresponds to TRBD1 (6 bases). V was trimmed by 3 bases and J by 11 bases, leaving 13 bases between them. The CDR3 spans 12 residues. Germline V gene sequence: CDR1 SGHVS, CDR2 FQNEAQ. CDR3 sequence: CASSLGQGSAFF. CDR3 bases: TGTGCCAGCAGCTTGGGGCAGGGGTCGGCTTTCTTT.

The V and J genes are TRBV29-1 and TRBJ2-5; TRBD1 aligns across 9 bases. The CDR3 has 16 amino acids. V gave up 0 bases and J gave up 8 bases; unmatched junction bases: 13. Germline V gene data show CDR1 as SQVTM and CDR2 as ANQGSEA. In nucleotides, the CDR3 is TGCAGCGTTGAAGATCAAGGTCGGGACAGGGATCGAACCCAGTACTTC. Its protein product is CSVEDQGRDRDRTQYF.

This clone was detected a few times. The J gene is TRBJ2-1, the V gene TRBV29-1; D unresolved. This CDR3 is 12 amino acids long. Between the trimmed V and J ends, which lost 0 bases and 7 bases, there was a span of 7 bases. Germline V gene lookup returns CDR1 SQVTM and CDR2 ANQGSEA. The CDR3 loop reads CSVEDQRNEQFF. CDR3 nucleotide sequence: TGCAGCGTTGAAGATCAAAGGAATGAGCAGTTCTTC.

The chain uses TRBV4-3 and TRBJ2-5, with unresolved D. CDR1 is LGHNA, CDR2 YSLEER, per germline. V lost 4 bases to trimming and J lost 4 bases, with 13 bases between them. The length of the CDR3 is 14 residues. Here the CDR3 DNA reads TGCGCCAGCAGCCCACAAAGGCACAGAGAGACCCAGTACTTC. Residues: CASSPQRHRETQYF.

This clone has more than one count but fewer than ten. This chain joins TRBV5-1 and TRBJ2-7, with D perhaps matching TRBD1 or TRBD2 (5 bases each). The germline V and J ends were trimmed by 5 bases and 2 bases, with 11 bases remaining between them. CDR3 length: 13 residues. Germline assignment: CDR1 SGHRS and CDR2 YFSETQ. Here the CDR3 reads CASSPGATYEQYF. The CDR3 DNA follows: TGCGCCAGCAGTCCCGGGGCGACCTACGAGCAGTACTTC.

This chain uses TRBV6-5 with TRBJ2-7, with unresolved D. This CDR3 region has 13 residues. Germline assignment: CDR1 MNHEY and CDR2 SVGAGI. V shed 6 bases and J shed 3 bases, with 12 bases lying between them. This CDR3 reads CASSRVLGYEQYF. The CDR3 nucleotides are TGTGCCAGCAGCCGGGTTTTGGGCTACGAGCAGTACTTC.

This chain links TRBV18 with TRBJ1-2; D gene unclear. V lost 4 bases and J lost 5, with 14 bases in between. The length of the CDR3 is 14 residues. Germline CDR1 KGHSH, CDR2 LQKENI. CDR3 sequence: CASSQQSVTYGYTF. CDR3 bases: TGTGCCAGCTCACAACAGAGTGTGACTTATGGCTACACCTTC. Variable domain in full (rest from reference TRBV18 and TRBJ1-2): NAGVMQNPRHLVRRRGQEARLRCSPMKGHSHVYWYRQLPEEGLKFMVYLQKENIIDESGMPKERFSAEFPKEGPSILRIQQVVRGDSAAYFCASSQQSVTYGYTFGSGTRLTVV.

This clone was seen more than once but under ten times. This chain uses TRBV6-6 with TRBJ2-1; 10 bases are shared with TRBD2. CDR1 is MNHNY and CDR2 is SVGAGI in the germline V gene (reference sequence). The CDR3 runs 16 residues. With 6 bases clipped from V and 3 bases from J, the junction kept 8 bases outside the gene matches. CDR3 DNA sequence: TGTGCCAGCAGAAGAGTAGCGGGGGGCCACTACAATGAGCAGTTCTTC. Protein sequence: CASRRVAGGHYNEQFF.

The chain employs TRBV9 and TRBJ1-1; D not certain. Germline CDR1 SGDLS, CDR2 YYNGEE. This CDR3 contains 14 residues. Trimming shortened V by 3 bases and J by 2 bases, and 11 bases separated the two germline ends. This CDR3 is CASSETASNTEAFF. In DNA form, the CDR3 reads TGTGCCAGCAGCGAAACAGCGTCCAACACTGAAGCTTTCTTT.

The chain combines TRBV6-5 with TRBJ2-5, with unresolved D. The CDR3 has 16 residues. V shed 4 bases and J shed 5 bases, with 20 bases lying between them. The germline CDR1 and CDR2 sequences are MNHEY and SVGAGI. The CDR3 reads CASSSDPSNLGETQYF. In DNA form, the CDR3 reads TGTGCCAGCAGTTCCGACCCCTCCAACTTGGGGGAGACCCAGTACTTC.

The chain employs TRBV30 and TRBJ1-2; D might be TRBD1 (5 bases). In germline, CDR1 is GTSNPN, CDR2 SVGIG (reference sequence). The CDR3 has 13 amino acids. The V and J ends lost 2 bases and 4 bases respectively, with 11 bases between them. CDR3 nucleotides: TGTGCCTGGAGTACGGACACGGCCTATGGCTACACCTTC. It yields the protein CAWSTDTAYGYTF.

The V gene is TRBV2, the J gene TRBJ1-1; 8 bases match TRBD1. J gave up 5 bases and V 6 bases, and 8 bases lay outside the gene matches. The CDR3 is made up of 14 amino acids. From germline, CDR1 is SNHLY and CDR2 FYNNEI. The CDR3 sequence: CASRSDRAGTEAFF. The CDR3 DNA reads as TGTGCCAGCAGATCGGACAGGGCGGGAACTGAAGCTTTCTTT.

This clone was seen only a few times. J is TRBJ2-1 and V is TRBV9; D is unresolved. V lost 3 bases, J lost 3 bases, and 4 bases lay in between. This CDR3 region has 12 residues. Germline CDR1 SGDLS, CDR2 YYNGEE. CDR3 loop: CASSASYNEQFF. The CDR3, as DNA: TGTGCCAGCAGCGCAAGCTACAATGAGCAGTTCTTC.